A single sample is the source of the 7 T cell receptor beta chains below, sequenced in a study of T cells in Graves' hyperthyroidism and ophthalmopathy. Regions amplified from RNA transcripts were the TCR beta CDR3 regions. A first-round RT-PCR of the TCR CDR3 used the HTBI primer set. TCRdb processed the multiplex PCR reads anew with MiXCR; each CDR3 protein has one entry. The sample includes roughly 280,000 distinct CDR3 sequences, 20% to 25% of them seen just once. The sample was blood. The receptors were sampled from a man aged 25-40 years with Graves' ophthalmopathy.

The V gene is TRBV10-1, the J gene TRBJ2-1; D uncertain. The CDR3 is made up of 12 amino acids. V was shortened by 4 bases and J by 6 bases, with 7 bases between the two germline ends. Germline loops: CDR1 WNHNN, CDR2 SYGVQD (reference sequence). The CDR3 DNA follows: TGCGCCAGCAGTGTTGACCTCAATGAGCAGTTCTTC. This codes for CASSVDLNEQFF.

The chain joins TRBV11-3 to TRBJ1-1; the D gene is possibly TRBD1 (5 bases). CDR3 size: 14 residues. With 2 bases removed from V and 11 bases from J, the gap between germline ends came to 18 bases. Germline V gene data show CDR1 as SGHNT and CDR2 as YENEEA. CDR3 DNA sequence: TGTGCCAGCAGCTTAACAGGCGGGGGAATTAGGGCTTTCTTT. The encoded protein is CASSLTGGGIRAFF. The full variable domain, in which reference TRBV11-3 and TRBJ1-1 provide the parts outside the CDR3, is EAGVVQSPRYKIIEKKQPVAFWCNPISGHNTLYWYLQNLGQGPELLIRYENEEAVDDSQLPKDRFSAERLKGVDSTLKIQPAELGDSAVYLCASSLTGGGIRAFFGQGTRLTVV.

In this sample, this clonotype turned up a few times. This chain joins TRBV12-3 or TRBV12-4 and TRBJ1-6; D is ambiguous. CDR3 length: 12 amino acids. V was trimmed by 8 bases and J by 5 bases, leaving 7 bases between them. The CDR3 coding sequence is TGTGCCAGCGGGCGGAATAATTCACCCCTCCACTTT. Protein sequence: CASGRNNSPLHF.

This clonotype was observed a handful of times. The CDR3: CASRLRRETQYF. Written as DNA, the CDR3 is TGTGCCAGCAGATTAAGACGGGAGACCCAGTACTTC. This chain connects TRBV3-1 to TRBJ2-5; D gene unclear. The V end was cut by 6 bases, the J end by 5 bases, with 10 bases between. The length of the CDR3 is 12 residues. Germline V CDR1 and CDR2: LGHDT, YNNKEL (reference sequence).

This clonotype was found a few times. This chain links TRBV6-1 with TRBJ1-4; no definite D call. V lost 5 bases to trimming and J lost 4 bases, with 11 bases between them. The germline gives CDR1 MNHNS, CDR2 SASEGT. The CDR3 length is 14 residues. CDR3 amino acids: CASSLQRFNEKLFF. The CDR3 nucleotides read TGTGCCAGCAGTTTACAGCGTTTTAATGAAAAACTGTTTTTT.

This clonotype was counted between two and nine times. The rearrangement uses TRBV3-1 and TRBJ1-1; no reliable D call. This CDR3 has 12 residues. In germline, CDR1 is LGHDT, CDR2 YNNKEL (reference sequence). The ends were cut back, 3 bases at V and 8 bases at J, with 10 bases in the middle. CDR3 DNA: TGTGCCAGCAGCCATGTGGGCAGAGAAGCTTTCTTT. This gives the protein CASSHVGREAFF. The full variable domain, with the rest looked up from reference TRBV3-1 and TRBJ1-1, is DTAVSQTPKYLVTQMGNDKSIKCEQNLGHDTMYWYKQDSKKFLKIMFSYNNKELIINETVPNRFSPKSPDKAHLNLHINSLELGDSAVYFCASSHVGREAFFGQGTRLTVV.

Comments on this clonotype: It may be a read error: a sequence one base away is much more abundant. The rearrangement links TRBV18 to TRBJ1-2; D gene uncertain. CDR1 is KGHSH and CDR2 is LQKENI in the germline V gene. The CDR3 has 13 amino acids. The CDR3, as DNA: TGTGCCAGCTCACCATGGGCCCTTTATGGCTGCACCTTC. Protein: CASSPWALYGCTF. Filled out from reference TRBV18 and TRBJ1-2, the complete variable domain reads NAGVMQNPRHLVRRRGQEARLRCSPMKGHSHVYWYRQLPEEGLKFMVYLQKENIIDESGMPKERFSAEFPKEGPSILRIQQVVRGDSAAYFCASSPWALYGCTFGSGTRLTVV.